This entry describes one T cell receptor (beta chain). These data belong to a study of blood T cell repertoires in COVID-19. Study information: Collection of acute and convalescent COVID-19 samples took place in the United States, Italy and Spain. PBMCs, B-cell-depleted T cells, or T cells were the source of the cDNA or gDNA that made up the material.

In the authors' methods: From reference gene primer amplification, estimates of nucleated cell counts were derived. Clones were sequenced by immunoSEQ multiplex PCR, and TCRdb holds only the in-frame ones, with some missing. That table is the source of V, J and clone size, and D and trimming were worked out from the DNA. The sample holds nearly 300,000 clones, under 90% seen once. The study recruited exposed participants who had met a COVID-19 case within 2 weeks before entry. The CDR3 totals 12 residues. Trimming removed 4 bases at V and 1 base at J, with 8 bases between. Germline loops: CDR1 GTSNPN, CDR2 SVGIG (reference sequence).

This clonotype was sampled from a woman aged 45-59 years who had been exposed to COVID-19. Sequenced sample: PBMCs or T cells enriched from blood (not recorded which). The chain employs TRBV30 and TRBJ2-7; a weak D match, TRBD2 (6 bases). The CDR3 DNA is TGTGCCTGGACGGGAGCATCCTACGAGCAGTACTTC. Encoded protein: CAWTGASYEQYF.